This T cell receptor (beta chain) was documented in a study of T cell clonotyping in hematopoietic cell transplantation. V lost 1 base and J lost 5; bases outside the gene matches: 2. Germline V CDR1 and CDR2: SGHVS, FNYEAQ. The CDR3 contains 15 residues. Sequencing used immunoSEQ multiplex PCR; TCRdb keeps in-frame clones, though not all of them. Of 15,000 or so clones listed, roughly 80% were seen once; the top ten hold approximately 6%. The source is a female patient between 40 and 55 years old who had an allogeneic stem cell transplant from a related donor, so T cells may come from the graft donor. Some clones in this sample may be carry-over from other donors' samples. Source: PBMCs, taken 100 days after allogeneic stem cell transplant. V and J are TRBV7-6 and TRBJ2-3; 11 bases fit TRBD2. DNA for the CDR3: TGTGCCAGCAGCTTAGGGCTAGCGGGGGGAGATACGCAGTATTTT. It is translated as CASSLGLAGGDTQYF.